The 30 T cell receptor beta chains given below trace back to one sample, sequenced in a study of cytomegalovirus exposure and HLA in healthy donors (dated by TCRdb to the late 2010s). Libraries were constructed by the immunoSEQ multiplex PCR assay. For the multiplex PCR, a mixture combining 60 forward primers for TCR Vbeta segments and 13 reverse primers for TCR Jbeta segments was used. Sourced from immuneACCESS, this table was stored by TCRdb with only in-frame sequences that have V and J called. A share of the clones is absent; for the studies checked, an unresolved V gene accounts for under half, and the remainder has no known explanation. The sample yields some 140,000 clones; approximately 70% were counted once. Together, the top ten hold 1% to 1.5% of the sample. What was sequenced was PBMCs. These receptor sequences come from a woman in her thirties or forties in good health and CMV-seronegative.

This clone was found a few times. The rearrangement uses TRBV7-8 and TRBJ2-2; 8 nucleotides align to TRBD1. Germline V gene sequence: CDR1 SGHVS, CDR2 FQNEAQ. This CDR3 region has 15 residues. V dropped 6 bases and J dropped 1; count of bases not matched to a gene: 4. CDR3 loop: CASRPTGENTGELFF. The CDR3 DNA reads TGTGCCAGCAGGCCGACAGGGGAGAACACCGGGGAGCTGTTTTTT.

The V gene is TRBV20-1, the J gene TRBJ2-3, with 8 bases matching TRBD2. J was trimmed by 12 bases and V by 3 bases; bases with no gene match: 5. This CDR3 spans 11 amino acids. Per germline, CDR1 DFQATT and CDR2 SNEGSKA (reference sequence). This CDR3 is CSASTAGGQYF. The CDR3, as DNA: TGCAGTGCTAGCACGGCGGGGGGCCAGTATTTT.

V gene TRBV7-9 combines with J gene TRBJ2-3; 12 nucleotides match TRBD2. The V and J ends lost 8 bases and 5 bases, in that order; junction bases with no gene match: 2. Germline V CDR1 and CDR2: SEHNR, FQNEAQ (reference sequence). The CDR3 has 13 residues. Written as DNA, the CDR3 is TGTGCCAGCCAGACTAGCGGGGGAGATACGCAGTATTTT. Residues: CASQTSGGDTQYF. Together with reference TRBV7-9 and TRBJ2-3, the CDR3 gives the full variable domain: DTGVSQNPRHKITKRGQNVTFRCDPISEHNRLYWYRQTLGQGPEFLTYFQNEAQLEKSRLLSDRFSAERPKGSFSTLEIQRTEQGDSAMYLCASQTSGGDTQYFGPGTRLTVL.

There are a few counts of this clone. The V call is TRBV28, the J call TRBJ1-4; D is unclear. The CDR3 covers 12 residues. Between the trimmed V and J ends, which lost 8 bases and 3 bases, there was a span of 7 bases. The germline gives CDR1 MDHEN, CDR2 SYDVKM. The CDR3 region has the DNA TGTGCCAGCGGAGAGTCTAATGAAAAACTGTTTTTT. It translates to CASGESNEKLFF.

V is TRBV14 and J is TRBJ2-5; possible D gene TRBD1, 5 bases. The CDR3 consists of 16 residues. Germline V gives CDR1 SGHDN, CDR2 FVKESK. V lost 2 bases to trimming and J lost 5 bases, with 18 bases between them. For the CDR3, the DNA is TGTGCCAGCAGCCAAAAGGGTGTCAGGGCAGGGGAGACCCAGTACTTC. Its translation is CASSQKGVRAGETQYF.

This clone was detected a few times. This chain connects TRBV6-1 to TRBJ1-5; D is possibly TRBD1 (6 bases). Looked up from germline, CDR1 is MNHNS and CDR2 is SASEGT. V shed 7 bases and J shed 6 bases, with 16 bases lying between them. This CDR3 has 14 residues. The CDR3 spells CASNEGGVGQPQHF. The CDR3 nucleotides read TGTGCCAGCAACGAGGGGGGGGTGGGTCAGCCCCAGCATTTT.

This clone was counted only a few times. This chain joins TRBV5-4 and TRBJ1-2, with D tentatively TRBD1 (5 bases). Germline V gene data show CDR1 as SGHNT and CDR2 as YYREEE (reference sequence). The V end lost 4 bases, the J end lost 0 bases, and 10 bases lay between the germline ends. This CDR3 spans 14 amino acids. CDR3 protein: CASSSTQANYGYTF. CDR3 in DNA: TGTGCCAGCAGCAGCACACAGGCTAACTATGGCTACACCTTC.

This clone was counted between two and nine times. This rearrangement joins TRBV29-1 to TRBJ1-1, with TRBD1 matching over 7 bases. From germline, CDR1 is SQVTM and CDR2 ANQGSEA. The CDR3 spans 13 residues. The trim removed 4 bases at V and 5 bases at J, leaving 7 bases unmatched. Here the CDR3 DNA reads TGCAGCGTTGTTGGTTCACAGGGGACTGAAGCTTTCTTT. It yields the protein CSVVGSQGTEAFF.

The V gene is TRBV9, the J gene TRBJ2-3; 9 positions agree with TRBD2. V shed 7 bases and J 3 bases; nucleotides not matched to a gene: 6. From germline, CDR1 is SGDLS and CDR2 YYNGEE. The CDR3 spans 14 residues. CDR3 in DNA: TGTGCCAGCTCCTGGCGGGGGGGAACAGATACGCAGTATTTT. It is translated as CASSWRGGTDTQYF. Using reference TRBV9 and TRBJ2-3 for the parts outside the CDR3, the full variable domain is DSGVTQTPKHLITATGQRVTLRCSPRSGDLSVYWYQQSLDQGLQFLIQYYNGEERAKGNILERFSAQQFPDLHSELNLSSLELGDSALYFCASSWRGGTDTQYFGPGTRLTVL.

This clone has a handful of counts. This chain uses TRBV13 with TRBJ2-7, with a possible D match to TRBD1 (5 bases). CDR1 is PRHDT and CDR2 is FYEKMQ in the germline V gene (reference sequence). Trimming removed 5 bases from V and 5 bases from J, with 19 bases in between. The CDR3 has 15 residues. The CDR3: CASSTRPGQVNEQYF. CDR3 in DNA: TGTGCCAGCAGCACCCGTCCAGGGCAGGTCAACGAGCAGTACTTC.

This rearrangement joins TRBV7-5 to TRBJ1-6; TRBD1 is the table's D call and was not checked against the DNA. TRBV7-5 constitutes a pseudogene. CDR3 length: 16 residues. CDR3 region: CARSLVSRGRSSPLHF. The CDR3 DNA reads TGTGCCAGAAGCTTAGTTAGCAGGGGTCGGAGCTCACCCCTCCACTTT.

DNA for the CDR3: TGCAGCGTTGGGGGCACTGGAAACACCATATATTTT. This translates into CSVGGTGNTIYF. V gene TRBV29-1 combines with J gene TRBJ1-3, with TRBD1 as a possible D gene (5 bases). From germline, CDR1 is SQVTM and CDR2 ANQGSEA. Trimming stripped 4 bases from V and 2 bases from J, with 6 bases between. The CDR3 is 12 residues long.

The V and J genes are TRBV5-4 and TRBJ1-6; D remains unclear. Trimming stripped 5 bases from V and 10 bases from J, with 13 bases between. Germline V CDR1 and CDR2: SGHNT, YYREEE (reference sequence). This CDR3 contains 13 residues. The CDR3 loop reads CASSHSPGSPLHF. CDR3 sequence (DNA): TGTGCCAGCAGTCACTCGCCGGGGTCACCCCTCCACTTT.

V usage is TRBV2 and J usage is TRBJ2-7, with 10 bases that match TRBD2. V shed 5 bases and J 2 bases; nucleotides not matched to a gene: 6. The CDR3 is made up of 15 amino acids. The germline V gene has CDR1 SNHLY and CDR2 FYNNEI. Here the CDR3 reads CASSFLTSGAYEQYF. The CDR3 nucleotides read TGTGCCAGCAGTTTCTTAACTAGCGGGGCCTACGAGCAGTACTTC.

This clone was counted only a few times. This sequence joins TRBV6-5 and TRBJ2-1; a possible D gene is TRBD2 (6 bases). Germline loops: CDR1 MNHEY, CDR2 SVGAGI. Between the trimmed V and J ends, which lost 6 bases and 9 bases, there was a span of 15 bases. The CDR3 runs 13 residues. CDR3 loop: CASRVLALSEQFF. The CDR3 DNA sequence: TGTGCCAGCAGAGTTCTAGCGCTCAGTGAGCAGTTCTTC.

There are a few counts of this clone. The chain carries TRBV6-5 and TRBJ2-2; 7 bases map to TRBD1. The length of the CDR3 is 15 residues. Trimming at V came to 5 bases and at J to 5 bases, leaving 8 bases not matched to a gene. Germline V gene lookup returns CDR1 MNHEY and CDR2 SVGAGI. CDR3 protein: CASSHGTDQTGELFF. CDR3 nucleotides: TGTGCCAGCAGTCACGGGACAGACCAAACCGGGGAGCTGTTTTTT.

The chain's CDR3 is CASSLASGLSYEQYF. The CDR3 coding sequence is TGTGCCAGCAGCTTGGCCTCGGGACTTTCCTACGAGCAGTACTTC. V gene TRBV5-4 combines with J gene TRBJ2-7; possibly TRBD2 for D (6 bases). The length of the CDR3 is 15 residues. Deletions cut 0 bases from V and 1 base from J, with 11 bases between. The germline V gene has CDR1 SGHNT and CDR2 YYREEE (reference sequence). The full variable domain, its missing parts supplied by reference TRBV5-4 and TRBJ2-7, is ETGVTQSPTHLIKTRGQQVTLRCSSQSGHNTVSWYQQALGQGPQFIFQYYREEENGRGNFPPRFSGLQFPNYSSELNVNALELDDSALYLCASSLASGLSYEQYFGPGTRLTVT.

The rearrangement links TRBV9 to TRBJ2-2; TRBD1 matches 7 bases. This CDR3 is 14 amino acids long. Trimming took 3 bases from V and 6 from J; bases not matched to a gene: 5. Germline-derived CDR1 and CDR2 are SGDLS and YYNGEE. The CDR3: CASSATTGPGELFF. The CDR3 bases are TGTGCCAGCAGCGCGACGACAGGGCCCGGGGAGCTGTTTTTT.

V usage is TRBV5-4 and J usage is TRBJ2-3; 13 bases fit TRBD2. CDR3 length equals 16 residues. CDR1 is SGHNT and CDR2 is YYREEE in the germline V gene (reference sequence). J gave up 5 bases and V 4 bases, and 7 bases lay outside the gene matches. The CDR3 sequence: CASSVTSGGRGDTQYF. The CDR3 DNA sequence: TGTGCCAGCAGCGTGACTAGCGGGGGGCGGGGAGATACGCAGTATTTT.

The J gene is TRBJ2-7, the V gene TRBV27, with 7 bases lining up with TRBD1. The CDR3 spans 13 residues. V was clipped by 4 bases and J by 5 bases; unmatched bases: 5. Looked up from germline, CDR1 is MNHEY and CDR2 is SMNVEV (reference sequence). In DNA, the CDR3 is TGTGCCAGCAGTTCAGACAGGGTAAACGAGCAGTACTTC. It translates to CASSSDRVNEQYF.

This clone showed up just a few times. This rearrangement joins TRBV27 to TRBJ1-5; TRBD1 matches at 9 bases. V was clipped by 3 bases and J by 5 bases; unmatched bases: 8. The CDR3 is 16 residues long. Germline V gene data show CDR1 as MNHEY and CDR2 as SMNVEV (reference sequence). CDR3 residues: CASSFPRDRVDQPQHF. CDR3 sequence (DNA): TGTGCCAGCAGTTTCCCACGGGACAGGGTCGATCAGCCCCAGCATTTT.

The V and J genes are TRBV4-2 and TRBJ2-1, with TRBD1 identical over 7 bases. This CDR3 has 13 residues. V dropped 3 bases and J dropped 10; count of bases not matched to a gene: 6. Germline CDR1 reads LGHNA; CDR2 reads YNFKEQ. CDR3 residues: CASSQTGFGEQFF. The CDR3 nucleotides are TGTGCCAGCAGCCAGACAGGGTTCGGAGAGCAGTTCTTC.

This clone was seen more than once but under ten times. The chain joins TRBV5-4 to TRBJ1-2, with D uncertain. Trimming took off 4 bases at V and 7 bases at J, with 11 bases between the two ends. Germline values: CDR1 SGHNT, CDR2 YYREEE (reference sequence). The CDR3 is 12 residues long. This CDR3 is CASSQLDRGYTF. CDR3 nucleotides: TGTGCCAGCAGCCAACTTGATCGTGGCTACACCTTC.

The J gene is TRBJ1-2, the V gene TRBV28; tentatively, D is TRBD1 (5 bases). Germline-derived CDR1 and CDR2 are MDHEN and SYDVKM. The CDR3 loop spans 12 amino acids. V dropped 8 bases and J dropped 5 bases, with 12 bases sitting between them. The CDR3 protein is CASSRGGYGYTF. The DNA for the CDR3 is TGTGCCAGCTCCCGGGGGGGTTATGGCTACACCTTC.

This clone has only a few counts. The chain has TRBV4-2 and TRBJ1-5; possibly TRBD1 for D (6 bases). Looked up from germline, CDR1 is LGHNA and CDR2 is YNFKEQ. Deletions cut 4 bases from V and 3 bases from J, with 13 bases between. The CDR3 length is 15 residues. The CDR3 DNA reads TGTGCCAGCAGCCGAGAGGACAGCAACAATCAGCCCCAGCATTTT. Translating gives CASSREDSNNQPQHF.

V gene TRBV7-8 combines with J gene TRBJ1-2; D remains unclear. The CDR3 totals 12 residues. Germline V CDR1 and CDR2: SGHVS, FQNEAQ. V lost 5 bases and J lost 5, with 9 bases in between. DNA for the CDR3: TGTGCCAGCAGCGAGCGAGGGTATGGCTACACCTTC. Protein: CASSERGYGYTF.

J is TRBJ2-2 and V is TRBV7-3; D gene ambiguous. This CDR3 has 14 residues. V dropped 6 bases and J dropped 1 base, with 9 bases sitting between them. Germline V gene sequence: CDR1 SGHTA, CDR2 FQGTGA. Written as DNA, the CDR3 is TGTGCCAGCAGTAAAACACGGAACACCGGGGAGCTGTTTTTT. Translation gives CASSKTRNTGELFF.

The J gene is TRBJ2-7, the V gene TRBV29-1; D gene unclear. V was cut by 2 bases and J by 6 bases, with 8 bases left in between. The CDR3 is made up of 11 amino acids. CDR1 is SQVTM and CDR2 is ANQGSEA in the germline V gene. CDR3 residues: CSVELAGEQYF. CDR3 in DNA: TGCAGCGTTGAATTGGCAGGCGAGCAGTACTTC.

The chain combines TRBV7-2 with TRBJ1-2; D is possibly TRBD1 (5 bases). This CDR3 is built from 17 residues. V was shortened by 4 bases and J by 2 bases, with 20 bases between the two germline ends. The germline CDR1 and CDR2 sequences are SGHTA and FQGNSA. CDR3 nucleotide sequence: TGTGCCAGCAGCTCCTCCCCCGGGGGGTTCCTCAACTATGGCTACACCTTC. This sequence encodes CASSSSPGGFLNYGYTF.

The gene calls are TRBV28 and TRBJ2-1; D perhaps matches TRBD2 (6 bases). The V end lost 3 bases, the J end lost 6 bases, and 30 bases lay between the germline ends. Germline CDR1 reads MDHEN; CDR2 reads SYDVKM. This CDR3 spans 20 amino acids. The CDR3 DNA follows: TGTGCCAGCAGTTTGGTGGGAGGTAGGGGATCGTCCCAGAGGGTCAATGAGCAGTTCTTC. Its translation is CASSLVGGRGSSQRVNEQFF.